This TCR beta chain was found in a study of blood T cell repertoires in COVID-19. Here immunoSEQ multiplex PCR was the method, and the copy in TCRdb shows in-frame clones only, minus some. The profile shows about 240,000 clones, roughly four fifths of them singletons. Trimming left V 3 bases short and J 4 bases short, with 10 bases between. Germline loops: CDR1 LNHDA, CDR2 SQIVND (reference sequence). This CDR3 has 13 residues. Material for sequencing was peripheral blood. The chain has TRBV19 and TRBJ2-7; TRBD1 is a possible D gene (6 bases). This receptor was obtained from a woman younger than 30 with acute or convalescent COVID-19. The DNA of the CDR3 is TGTGCCAGTAGTATCGACAGGAGGTACGAGCAGTACTTC. It specifies CASSIDRRYEQYF.